The 30 T cell receptor beta chains reported below all come from one sample, sequenced in a study of cytomegalovirus exposure and HLA in healthy donors. Generated by immunoSEQ multiplex PCR, the TCRdb table keeps only in-frame clones and is missing some. The table shows some 69,000 clones, with roughly 97% occurring only once. Sequences were obtained from PBMCs. The receptors originated from a man between 18 and 29 years old in good health and CMV-seronegative.

The V call is TRBV28, the J call TRBJ2-7; possibly TRBD1 for D (6 bases). Germline V lookup: CDR1 MDHEN, CDR2 SYDVKM. V was cut by 3 bases and J by 0 bases, with 21 bases left in between. CDR3 length: 18 residues. The CDR3 DNA reads as TGTGCCAGCAGTTTTCCCCCTTATGACAGGTCTTTCTCCTACGAGCAGTACTTC. Protein product: CASSFPPYDRSFSYEQYF.

The V call is TRBV6-5, the J call TRBJ1-3; 7 bases are shared with TRBD1. From germline, CDR1 is MNHEY and CDR2 SVGAGI. This CDR3 is 13 amino acids long. J lost 4 bases, V lost 5 bases, and 2 bases had no gene match. The CDR3 is CASSAGGGNTIYF. The DNA of the CDR3 is TGTGCCAGCAGTGCAGGGGGGGGAAACACCATATATTTT.

The rearrangement links TRBV7-3 to TRBJ1-2; 12 nucleotides match TRBD1. The CDR3 has 13 amino acids. Trimming cost V 2 bases and J 8 bases; bases outside gene matches: 0. Per the germline V gene, CDR1 is SGHTA and CDR2 is FQGTGA. The CDR3 here is CASSLGTGGGYTF. CDR3 DNA: TGTGCCAGCAGCTTAGGGACAGGGGGCGGCTACACCTTC.

The chain uses TRBV27 and TRBJ2-7, with 7 bases aligning to TRBD1. There are 14 residues in the CDR3. V gave up 0 bases and J gave up 6 bases; unmatched junction bases: 5. In germline, CDR1 is MNHEY, CDR2 SMNVEV (reference sequence). The CDR3 loop reads CASSLSTGAREQYF. CDR3 in DNA: TGTGCCAGCAGTTTATCAACAGGGGCGCGCGAGCAGTACTTC.

The chain joins TRBV2 to TRBJ1-5; D is undetermined. V was cut by 3 bases and J by 3 bases, with 12 bases left in between. The CDR3 has 15 residues. In germline, CDR1 is SNHLY, CDR2 FYNNEI. Written as DNA, the CDR3 is TGTGCCAGCAGTGAGGGCCATACAAACAATCAGCCCCAGCATTTT. This translates into CASSEGHTNNQPQHF.

The CDR3 region is CASSPDRVGGYTF. CDR3 coding DNA: TGTGCCAGTAGCCCAGACAGGGTAGGAGGCTACACCTTC. The chain is built from TRBV19 and TRBJ1-2, with TRBD1 matching 7 bases. The CDR3 has 13 residues. Germline CDR1 is LNHDA and CDR2 is SQIVND (reference sequence). V gave up 6 bases and J gave up 8 bases; unmatched junction bases: 9.

V usage is TRBV11-3 and J usage is TRBJ2-2; D is possibly TRBD1 (6 bases). Per germline, CDR1 SGHNT and CDR2 YENEEA. Trimming removed 7 bases at V and 7 bases at J, with 13 bases between. This CDR3 contains 13 residues. The chain's CDR3 is CASTSWTVGELFF. In DNA form, the CDR3 reads TGTGCCAGCACCTCCTGGACAGTCGGGGAGCTGTTTTTT.

The V call is TRBV28, the J call TRBJ1-2; D not certain. The CDR3 has 13 residues. Trimming took off 4 bases at V and 6 bases at J, with 12 bases between the two ends. The germline V gene encodes CDR1 MDHEN and CDR2 SYDVKM. CDR3 coding DNA: TGTGCCAGCAGTTCCACGACATTACATGGCTACACCTTC. This gives the protein CASSSTTLHGYTF.

This chain connects TRBV10-1 to TRBJ2-3; D may be TRBD1 (6 bases). Germline V lookup: CDR1 WNHNN, CDR2 SYGVQD (reference sequence). This CDR3 is built from 15 residues. V lost 3 bases and J 2 bases, leaving 12 bases between the germline ends. The CDR3 DNA is TGCGCCAGCAGTGACCCGGGACACTTCACAGATACGCAGTATTTT. Translation gives CASSDPGHFTDTQYF.

The gene calls are TRBV19 and TRBJ1-5, with 8 nucleotides matching TRBD1. The germline V gene encodes CDR1 LNHDA and CDR2 SQIVND (reference sequence). The CDR3 runs to 15 residues. The J segment lost 5 bases and the V segment lost 1 base, leaving 4 bases of the junction unmatched. CDR3 amino acids: CASSIGTGNYQPQHF. For the CDR3, the DNA is TGTGCCAGTAGTATAGGGACAGGGAACTATCAGCCCCAGCATTTT.

In DNA, the CDR3 is TGTGCCAGCAGCCCTGGGGCCTCGAGCATGTTCTTC. It specifies CASSPGASSMFF. The rearrangement uses TRBV9 and TRBJ2-1; perhaps TRBD1 as D (5 bases). Per germline, CDR1 SGDLS and CDR2 YYNGEE. This CDR3 comprises 12 residues. Trimming shortened V by 4 bases and J by 15 bases, and 17 bases separated the two germline ends.

V usage is TRBV9 and J usage is TRBJ1-2, with 7 bases that match TRBD1. This CDR3 comprises 13 residues. Trimming cost V 5 bases and J 4 bases; bases outside gene matches: 5. The V gene's germline CDR1 is SGDLS and CDR2 YYNGEE. CDR3 bases: TGTGCCAGCAGAGAGACAGGGACCTATGGCTACACCTTC. This gives the protein CASRETGTYGYTF.

The chain links TRBV2 to TRBJ2-3; TRBD2 agrees at 10 bases. Unmatched junction bases numbered 2, after V lost 0 bases and J lost 2 bases. Germline CDR1 and CDR2: SNHLY and FYNNEI. The CDR3 runs 16 residues. The CDR3 DNA follows: TGTGCCAGCAGTGAAGCCAGCGGGAGGGCCACAGATACGCAGTATTTT. Translating it yields CASSEASGRATDTQYF.

J is TRBJ1-1 and V is TRBV15; 7 nucleotides agree with TRBD1. V was pared by 1 base and J by 10 bases, with 6 bases of the junction left unmatched. The length of the CDR3 is 13 residues. CDR1 is LNHNV and CDR2 is YYDKDF in the germline V gene (reference sequence). CDR3 region: CATSRGEGAGAFF. The CDR3 DNA reads as TGTGCCACCAGCAGAGGCGAGGGGGCGGGAGCTTTCTTT.

This chain connects TRBV6-4 to TRBJ1-1; D is unresolved. The CDR3 has 13 amino acids. CDR1 MRHNA and CDR2 SNTAGT come from the germline V gene. Deletions cut 6 bases from V and 1 base from J, with 9 bases between. The CDR3 loop is CASREATNTEAFF. As DNA, the CDR3 is TGTGCCAGCAGAGAAGCTACGAACACTGAAGCTTTCTTT.

The rearrangement links TRBV28 to TRBJ1-2; a weak D match, TRBD1 (5 bases). The CDR3 extends over 15 amino acids. Germline CDR1 reads MDHEN; CDR2 reads SYDVKM. The V and J ends lost 4 bases and 2 bases respectively, with 14 bases between them. DNA for the CDR3: TGTGCCAGCAGTTCGGTTGGGGGGGGAAACTATGGCTACACCTTC. This codes for CASSSVGGGNYGYTF.

The J gene is TRBJ2-2, the V gene TRBV7-9; D is perhaps TRBD1 (5 bases). V was pared by 1 base and J by 4 bases, with 16 bases between. The CDR3 extends over 17 amino acids. Germline CDR1 SEHNR, CDR2 FQNEAQ (reference sequence). DNA for the CDR3: TGTGCCAGCAGCTTAGGAGGCGCAGGGCCGTCCACCGGGGAGCTGTTTTTT. It codes for CASSLGGAGPSTGELFF.

This clone was counted a single time. At one end the junction does not follow the germline gene, possibly because of a read error. CDR3 sequence reads: CASSLAPGQGAGETQYF. The CDR3 DNA follows: TGTGCTAGCAGCTTAGCCCCGGGACAGGGGGCAGGAGAGACCCAGTACTTC. The gene calls are TRBV7-7 and TRBJ2-5, with 12 bases fitting TRBD1. CDR1 and CDR2 (germline): SSHAT, FNYEAQ (reference sequence). The CDR3 has 17 amino acids.

The chain recombines TRBV4-1 with TRBJ2-3, with D perhaps TRBD1 (5 bases). CDR1 and CDR2 from the germline V gene are MGHRA and YSYEKL. Trimming shortened V by 2 bases and J by 2 bases, and 11 bases separated the two germline ends. This CDR3 spans 15 amino acids. The CDR3: CASSQSQGLTDTQYF. CDR3 nucleotide sequence: TGCGCCAGCAGCCAATCCCAGGGCCTCACAGATACGCAGTATTTT.

The chain couples TRBV21-1 to TRBJ1-1; TRBD1 is the table's D call and was not checked against the DNA. TRBV21-1 corresponds to a pseudogene. The CDR3 totals 15 residues. The CDR3 loop reads CASSKEAGANTEAFF. CDR3 DNA: TGTGCCAGCAGCAAAGAGGCAGGGGCGAACACTGAAGCTTTCTTT.

J is TRBJ2-1 and V is TRBV2; D unresolved. Germline CDR1 reads SNHLY; CDR2 reads FYNNEI. The CDR3 has 9 amino acids. V lost 7 bases and J 11 bases, leaving 6 bases between the germline ends. This CDR3 reads CASNLQQFF. The CDR3 DNA reads as TGTGCCAGCAACTTACAGCAGTTCTTC.

This chain links TRBV27 with TRBJ1-1; D might be TRBD1 (6 bases). The V gene's germline CDR1 is MNHEY and CDR2 SMNVEV (reference sequence). V was trimmed by 3 bases and J by 0 bases, leaving 8 bases between them. The CDR3 consists of 14 residues. In DNA, the CDR3 is TGTGCCAGCAGTTTCGACAGGTTGAACACTGAAGCTTTCTTT. Translating gives CASSFDRLNTEAFF.

This clone is a singleton in its sample. The chain joins TRBV7-9 to TRBJ1-2; D ambiguous. The germline V and J ends were trimmed by 4 bases and 1 base, with 16 bases remaining between them. Germline V CDR1 and CDR2: SEHNR, FQNEAQ (reference sequence). This CDR3 region has 16 residues. CDR3 residues: CASSSRTVLRNYGYTF. CDR3 DNA sequence: TGTGCCAGCAGCTCGAGAACAGTTCTGCGTAACTATGGCTACACCTTC. Full variable domain (missing parts from reference TRBV7-9 and TRBJ1-2): DTGVSQNPRHKITKRGQNVTFRCDPISEHNRLYWYRQTLGQGPEFLTYFQNEAQLEKSRLLSDRFSAERPKGSFSTLEIQRTEQGDSAMYLCASSSRTVLRNYGYTFGSGTRLTVV.

J is TRBJ1-1 and V is TRBV6-1, with 8 bases that match TRBD1. The CDR3 covers 15 residues. Trimming cost V 5 bases and J 6 bases; bases outside gene matches: 11. CDR1 and CDR2 (germline): MNHNS, SASEGT. The CDR3 loop is CASSSRFQGASEAFF. The DNA of the CDR3 is TGTGCCAGCAGTTCTCGATTCCAGGGGGCTTCTGAAGCTTTCTTT.

This chain connects TRBV9 to TRBJ1-6, with 8 bases identical to TRBD1. Germline lookup yields CDR1 SGDLS and CDR2 YYNGEE. This CDR3 is built from 15 residues. Trimming took 1 base from V and 7 from J; bases not matched to a gene: 4. The CDR3 coding sequence is TGTGCCAGCAGCGTACTACAGGGGGGCAATTCACCCCTCCACTTT. Translating gives CASSVLQGGNSPLHF.

The chain uses TRBV28 and TRBJ1-2; 8 nucleotides match TRBD1. The CDR3 covers 14 residues. Trimming cost V 4 bases and J 6 bases; bases outside gene matches: 7. CDR1 is MDHEN and CDR2 is SYDVKM in the germline V gene. CDR3 amino acids: CASSSDRGSDGYTF. The CDR3 DNA reads TGTGCCAGCAGTTCCGACAGGGGCAGCGATGGCTACACCTTC.

The J gene is TRBJ1-1, the V gene TRBV27, with D perhaps TRBD1 (5 bases). Trimming took 3 bases from V and 1 from J, leaving 9 bases between them. The germline gives CDR1 MNHEY, CDR2 SMNVEV (reference sequence). The CDR3 is made up of 14 amino acids. The CDR3 reads CASSFTGQNTEAFF. As DNA, the CDR3 is TGTGCCAGCAGTTTCACTGGACAGAACACTGAAGCTTTCTTT.

The chain joins TRBV18 to TRBJ1-3, with D unclear. V lost 3 bases and J 2 bases, leaving 11 bases between the germline ends. The germline CDR1 and CDR2 sequences are KGHSH and LQKENI. CDR3 size: 15 residues. As DNA, the CDR3 is TGTGCCAGCTCACCGAAAGGCAGGACTGGAAACACCATATATTTT. Translation gives CASSPKGRTGNTIYF.

The gene calls are TRBV6-1 and TRBJ2-7; 7 nucleotides match TRBD1. The V segment lost 6 bases and the J segment 3 bases; nucleotides outside the gene matches: 2. The V gene's germline CDR1 is MNHNS and CDR2 SASEGT. CDR3 length: 12 residues. The CDR3 spells CASSGDSYEQYF. The CDR3 DNA reads as TGTGCCAGCAGCGGGGACAGCTACGAGCAGTACTTC.

This rearrangement joins TRBV10-2 to TRBJ1-2; D possibly corresponds to TRBD1 (5 bases). Germline assignment: CDR1 WSHSY and CDR2 SAAADI. The CDR3 loop spans 13 amino acids. Deletions cut 6 bases from V and 8 bases from J, with 16 bases between. This chain's CDR3 is CASSHRGSEGYTF. In DNA, the CDR3 is TGCGCCAGCAGCCACCGGGGGTCGGAGGGCTACACCTTC.